Presented here are 11 T cell receptor beta chains from one specimen sequenced in a study of T cell clones after liver transplantation. TCRbeta sequences of proliferating CFSE-low MLR cells were labeled alloreactive. The antigens these receptors bind are not known. Libraries were prepared by immunoSEQ multiplex PCR; TCRdb keeps only in-frame clonotypes and omits some of them. The sample has about 5,600 clones; 25% to 35% are singletons. Sequenced material: CD4+ T cells from cultured PBMCs. The source of these receptors is a human patient who received a liver transplant. T cells may partly derive from the graft donor.

V gene TRBV5-1 combines with J gene TRBJ1-5; D is unclear. Germline V CDR1 and CDR2: SGHRS, YFSETQ. This CDR3 is built from 13 residues. V shed 0 bases and J shed 0 bases, with 1 base lying between them. The DNA for the CDR3 is TGCGCCAGCAGCTTGGATAGCAATCAGCCCCAGCATTTT. This gives the protein CASSLDSNQPQHF.

The chain couples TRBV11-3 to TRBJ2-3; D is possibly TRBD1 (6 bases). Germline CDR1 SGHNT, CDR2 YENEEA. V lost 3 bases, J lost 4 bases, and 14 bases lay in between. The CDR3 totals 15 residues. In DNA, the CDR3 is TGTGCCAGCAGCTTGGGGGCTAGTTGGGCAGATACGCAGTATTTT. Encoded protein: CASSLGASWADTQYF.

This clone was observed a handful of times. The rearrangement links TRBV6-5 to TRBJ2-5, with D possibly called TRBD1 or TRBD2 (5 bases each). Per germline, CDR1 MNHEY and CDR2 SVGAGI. There are 13 residues in the CDR3. The V and J ends lost 5 bases and 6 bases respectively, with 13 bases between them. The CDR3 is CASSRGDQKTQYF. CDR3 in DNA: TGTGCCAGCAGTCGTGGGGACCAGAAGACCCAGTACTTC.

This clone was counted between two and nine times. This chain connects TRBV7-2 to TRBJ2-7; tentatively, D is TRBD2 (6 bases). This CDR3 contains 14 residues. The V and J ends lost 4 bases and 3 bases respectively, with 13 bases between them. The germline V gene encodes CDR1 SGHTA and CDR2 FQGNSA. The CDR3 loop is CASSSQGLVYEQYF. Written as DNA, the CDR3 is TGTGCCAGCAGCTCCCAGGGACTGGTCTACGAGCAGTACTTC.

This clone appeared a few times. This chain joins TRBV11-1 and TRBJ2-3; 10 nucleotides line up with TRBD2. The V gene end was trimmed by 3 bases and the J gene end by 5 bases; junction bases not matched to a gene: 5. CDR1 and CDR2 (germline): SGHAT, FQDESV (reference sequence). There are 15 residues in the CDR3. The CDR3 region is CASSFAAGGGDTQYF. The DNA for the CDR3 is TGTGCCAGCAGCTTTGCAGCGGGAGGGGGAGATACGCAGTATTTT.

This clone has only a few counts. The rearrangement joins TRBV28 to TRBJ2-7; D not resolved. Germline lookup yields CDR1 MDHEN and CDR2 SYDVKM. V was trimmed by 6 bases and J by 5 bases, leaving 11 bases between them. The CDR3 is 12 amino acids. This CDR3 reads CASRAHPHEQYF. DNA for the CDR3: TGTGCCAGCAGGGCTCATCCCCACGAGCAGTACTTC. The full variable domain, completed using reference TRBV28 and TRBJ2-7, is DVKVTQSSRYLVKRTGEKVFLECVQDMDHENMFWYRQDPGLGLRLIYFSYDVKMKEKGDIPEGYSVSREKKERFSLILESASTNQTSMYLCASRAHPHEQYFGPGTRLTVT.

The rearrangement joins TRBV30 to TRBJ1-5; tentative D call: TRBD1 (5 bases). Germline CDR1 is GTSNPN and CDR2 is SVGIG (reference sequence). The CDR3 totals 13 residues. With 0 bases removed from V and 2 bases from J, the gap between germline ends came to 5 bases. CDR3 bases: TGTGCCTGGAGTGTAGGGGGCAATCAGCCCCAGCATTTT. Encoded protein: CAWSVGGNQPQHF.

The chain links TRBV1 to TRBJ2-6; the table gives TRBD2 as D, unverified against the DNA. TRBV1 is a pseudogene. The length of the CDR3 is 18 residues. The CDR3 region is CTSSSRSLCKSRANVLTF. The DNA for the CDR3 is TGCACCAGCAGTAGCCGAAGTTTGTGCAAAAGTCGGGCCAACGTCCTGACTTTC.

The chain employs TRBV6-9 and TRBJ1-6; possible D gene TRBD1, 5 bases. This CDR3 is 13 amino acids long. Per the germline V gene, CDR1 is MNHGY and CDR2 is SVAAGI. The V end was cut by 7 bases, the J end by 10 bases, with 14 bases between. The CDR3 nucleotides are TGTGCCAGCACCAGACAGATTGGGTCACCCCTCCACTTT. Translation: CASTRQIGSPLHF.

The V and J genes are TRBV5-1 and TRBJ1-5, with D hard to call. This CDR3 has 17 amino acids. The V end lost 5 bases, the J end lost 3 bases, and 21 bases lay between the germline ends. Germline CDR1 SGHRS, CDR2 YFSETQ. CDR3 nucleotides: TGCGCCAGCAGGTCTTCAGATCCTTTAAGGAACAATCAGCCCCAGCATTTT. It translates to CASRSSDPLRNNQPQHF.

The rearrangement uses TRBV7-9 and TRBJ1-3; possible D gene TRBD1, 5 bases. Trimming left V 3 bases short and J 2 bases short, with 8 bases between. The CDR3 is 14 amino acids. Germline CDR1 reads SEHNR; CDR2 reads FQNEAQ (reference sequence). The CDR3 region has the DNA TGTGCCAGCAGCTTTAGGGGCGCTGGAAACACCATATATTTT. Protein: CASSFRGAGNTIYF.